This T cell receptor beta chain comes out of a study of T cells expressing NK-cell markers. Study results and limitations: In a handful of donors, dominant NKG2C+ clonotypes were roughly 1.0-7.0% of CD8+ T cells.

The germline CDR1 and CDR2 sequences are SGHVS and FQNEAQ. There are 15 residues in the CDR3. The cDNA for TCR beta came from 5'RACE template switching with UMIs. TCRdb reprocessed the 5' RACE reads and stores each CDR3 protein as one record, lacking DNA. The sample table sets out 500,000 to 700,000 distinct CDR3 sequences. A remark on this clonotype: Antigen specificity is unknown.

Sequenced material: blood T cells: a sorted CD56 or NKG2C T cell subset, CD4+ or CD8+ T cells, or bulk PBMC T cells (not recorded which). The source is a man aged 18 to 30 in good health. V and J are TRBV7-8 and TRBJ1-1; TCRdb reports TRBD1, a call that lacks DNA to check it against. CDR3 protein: CASSSRQGPNTEAFF.